This T cell receptor beta chain is drawn from a study of T cell responses to AZD1222 COVID-19 vaccine. The CDR3 length is 15 residues. Germline V gene lookup returns CDR1 SGHAT and CDR2 FQNNGV. V shed 0 bases and J shed 7 bases, with 15 bases lying between them. Sequencing used immunoSEQ multiplex PCR; TCRdb keeps in-frame clones, though not all of them. Among about 140,000 clones, just under 95% were seen once, and the ten largest hold roughly 5%. This clone came up once. Its antigen is still unknown. Study-level points and caveats: It was only 6 or 7 AZD1222 recipients who were seropositive at baseline. White British donors predominated, females outnumbered males, and clonal diversity was possibly underestimated. Researchers report vaccine-associated CD4 TCRs spanning spike, with dominance at 160-218 and 743-854. A reported finding is that nearly half of spike-specific TCRs target unmutated variant regions.

The sample here was peripheral blood, taken on day 0 of AZD1222 vaccination. This TCR was sampled from an adult in good health. The V and J genes are TRBV11-2 and TRBJ1-2; D gene ambiguous. The CDR3 loop reads CASSLDNGLGGGYTF. CDR3 DNA: TGTGCCAGCAGCTTAGATAACGGTTTAGGCGGTGGCTACACCTTC.